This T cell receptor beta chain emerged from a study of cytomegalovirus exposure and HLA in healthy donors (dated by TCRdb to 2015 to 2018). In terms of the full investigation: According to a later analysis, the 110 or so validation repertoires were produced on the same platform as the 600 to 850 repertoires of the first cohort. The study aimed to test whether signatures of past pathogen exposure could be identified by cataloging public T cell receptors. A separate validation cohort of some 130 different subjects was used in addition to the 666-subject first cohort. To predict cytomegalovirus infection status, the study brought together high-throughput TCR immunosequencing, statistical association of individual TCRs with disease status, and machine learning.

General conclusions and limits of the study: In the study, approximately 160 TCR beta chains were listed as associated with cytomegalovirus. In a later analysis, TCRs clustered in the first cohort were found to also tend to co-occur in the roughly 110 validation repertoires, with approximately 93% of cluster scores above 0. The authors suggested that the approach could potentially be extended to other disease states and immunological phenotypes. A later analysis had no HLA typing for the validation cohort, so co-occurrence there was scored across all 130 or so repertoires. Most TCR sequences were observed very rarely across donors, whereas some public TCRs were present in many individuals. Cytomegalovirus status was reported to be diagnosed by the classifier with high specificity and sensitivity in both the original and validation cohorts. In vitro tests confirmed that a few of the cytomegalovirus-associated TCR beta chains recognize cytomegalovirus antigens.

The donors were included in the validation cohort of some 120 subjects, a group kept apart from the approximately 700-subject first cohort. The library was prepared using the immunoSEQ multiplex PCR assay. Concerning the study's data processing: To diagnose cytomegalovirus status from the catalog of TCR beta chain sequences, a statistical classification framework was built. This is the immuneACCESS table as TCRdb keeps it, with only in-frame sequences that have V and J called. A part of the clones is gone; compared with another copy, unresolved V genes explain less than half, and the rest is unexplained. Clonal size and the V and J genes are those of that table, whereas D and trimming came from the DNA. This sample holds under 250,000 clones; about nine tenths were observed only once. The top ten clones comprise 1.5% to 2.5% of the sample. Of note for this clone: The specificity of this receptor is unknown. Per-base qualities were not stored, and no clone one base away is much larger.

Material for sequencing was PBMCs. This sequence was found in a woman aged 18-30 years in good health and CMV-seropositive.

Read as DNA, the sequence is TGCGCCAGCAGCTTGGGGCAGTCTCCTGGAAACACCATATATTTT. Its translation is CASSLGQSPGNTIYF. The V and J genes are TRBV5-1 and TRBJ1-3, with the D gene not confidently named. CDR1 and CDR2, looked up from the germline V gene, are SGHRS and YFSETQ. The V end loses 0 bases and the J end loses 2 bases, and a stretch of 9 bases separates them. The CDR3 contains 15 residues, cysteine and phenylalanine counted. The kept DNA is CDR3 alone, 45 bases in frame from the first base.